Sequencing of this T cell receptor beta chain was carried out in a study of T cell repertoires in ileal Crohn's disease. Data came from immunoSEQ multiplex PCR; TCRdb stores just in-frame clones and leaves some out. The table has roughly 9,600 clones, approximately 82% seen once; the top ten hold roughly 23%. This clone was observed a few times. Trimming shortened V by 1 base and J by 8 bases, and 11 bases separated the two germline ends. Germline CDR1 and CDR2: SGHVS and FQNEAQ. The CDR3 totals 13 residues. Patients were adults with ileal or ileocolonic Crohn's disease needing resection. The TCR originated in an adult with Crohn's disease. The sequencing sample was made of ileal tissue. The chain couples TRBV7-8 to TRBJ1-1; no firm D call. The CDR3 region has the DNA TGTGCCAGCAGCTTAGAGAGGGCAGGAGAAGCTTTCTTT. Translating gives CASSLERAGEAFF.